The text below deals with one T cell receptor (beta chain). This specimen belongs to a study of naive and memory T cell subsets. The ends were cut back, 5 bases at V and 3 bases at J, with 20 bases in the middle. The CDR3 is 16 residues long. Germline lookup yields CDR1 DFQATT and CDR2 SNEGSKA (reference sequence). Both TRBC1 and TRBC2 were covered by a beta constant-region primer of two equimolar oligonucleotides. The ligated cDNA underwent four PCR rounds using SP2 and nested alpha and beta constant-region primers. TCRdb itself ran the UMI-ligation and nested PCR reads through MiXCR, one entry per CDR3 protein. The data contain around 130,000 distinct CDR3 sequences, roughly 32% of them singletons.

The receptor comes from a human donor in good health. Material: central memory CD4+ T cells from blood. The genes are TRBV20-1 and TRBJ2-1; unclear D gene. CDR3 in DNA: TGCAGTGCTGTAGAAGGGTTAGCTTTGGGCTACAATGAGCAGTTCTTC. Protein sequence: CSAVEGLALGYNEQFF.